A single sample is the source of the 27 T cell receptor beta chains below, sequenced in a study of CD4 T cells in relation to SARS-CoV-2 and coronaviruses. CD4+ T cells from unexposed donors were obtained before the COVID-19 pandemic (2011-2018). The assay was immunoSEQ multiplex PCR, and TCRdb's table has in-frame clones only and misses some. This table holds roughly 68,000 clones, more than 80% found once. The sample comprised naive CD4+ T cells from PBMCs. Subset defined: naive CD4+ T cells isolated by negative enrichment. The receptors come from a human donor in good health.

The chain joins TRBV5-1 to TRBJ2-1; TRBD2 is a possible D gene (7 bases). The CDR3 runs to 16 residues. V lost 4 bases and J lost 0, with 14 bases in between. Germline V gene lookup returns CDR1 SGHRS and CDR2 YFSETQ. CDR3 protein: CASSTGAGASYNEQFF. CDR3 coding DNA: TGCGCCAGCAGCACGGGGGCGGGGGCCTCCTACAATGAGCAGTTCTTC.

The J gene is TRBJ2-5, the V gene TRBV7-8; either TRBD1 or TRBD2 may fit D (5 bases each). CDR1 and CDR2 from the germline V gene are SGHVS and FQNEAQ. V dropped 5 bases and J dropped 5 bases, with 15 bases sitting between them. CDR3 length equals 14 residues. CDR3 residues: CASSRGVLGETQYF. CDR3 DNA sequence: TGTGCCAGCAGCCGAGGGGTACTCGGTGAGACCCAGTACTTC.

This clone appeared once. V gene TRBV4-1 combines with J gene TRBJ1-1, with D uncertain. Germline CDR1 and CDR2: MGHRA and YSYEKL. The V gene lost 3 bases and the J gene lost 6 bases, with 11 bases spanning the gap. The CDR3 sequence is 13 residues long. CDR3 sequence: CASSQGRTPEAFF. In DNA, the CDR3 is TGCGCCAGCAGCCAGGGGAGGACCCCTGAAGCTTTCTTT.

This sequence joins TRBV7-3 and TRBJ1-1; D perhaps matches TRBD1 (5 bases). Germline V gives CDR1 SGHTA, CDR2 FQGTGA. The CDR3 totals 13 residues. The germline V and J ends were trimmed by 5 bases and 1 base, with 8 bases remaining between them. The CDR3 loop is CASSGTSNTEAFF. The DNA for the CDR3 is TGTGCCAGCAGCGGGACGTCGAACACTGAAGCTTTCTTT.

This clone was counted once. The genes are TRBV5-1 and TRBJ1-4; TRBD1 might be the D (6 bases). This CDR3 spans 16 amino acids. Germline V CDR1 and CDR2: SGHRS, YFSETQ. The ends were cut back, 4 bases at V and 0 bases at J, with 13 bases in the middle. CDR3 protein: CASSGSSGATNEKLFF. CDR3 nucleotides: TGCGCCAGCAGCGGAAGTTCAGGGGCAACTAATGAAAAACTGTTTTTT.

The V gene is TRBV6-2 or TRBV6-3, the J gene TRBJ1-1; 8 bases are shared with TRBD1. The CDR3 has 15 amino acids. V lost 4 bases, J lost 4 bases, and 8 bases stayed unmatched. Per germline, CDR1 MNHEY and CDR2 SVGEGT. The CDR3 loop is CASSSTFTGGTEAFF. CDR3 bases: TGTGCCAGCAGTTCTACATTTACAGGGGGCACTGAAGCTTTCTTT.

V is TRBV19 and J is TRBJ2-7; 9 bases are a match to TRBD1. Per germline, CDR1 LNHDA and CDR2 SQIVND (reference sequence). Unmatched junction bases numbered 9, after V lost 5 bases and J lost 1 base. The length of the CDR3 is 16 residues. The CDR3 region is CASSVDRGAKSYEQYF. In DNA form, the CDR3 reads TGTGCCAGTAGTGTTGACAGGGGGGCTAAATCCTACGAGCAGTACTTC.

This chain joins TRBV25-1 and TRBJ1-5; D is uncertain. This CDR3 is 15 amino acids long. Germline CDR1 and CDR2: MGHDK and SYGVNS. V lost 8 bases to trimming and J lost 0 bases, with 14 bases between them. CDR3 protein: CASHLLGYSNQPQHF. The CDR3 DNA reads as TGTGCCAGCCACCTACTCGGTTATAGCAATCAGCCCCAGCATTTT. The full variable domain, rest sourced from reference TRBV25-1 and TRBJ1-5, is EADIYQTPRYLVIGTGKKITLECSQTMGHDKMYWYQQDPGMELHLIHYSYGVNSTEKGDLSSESTVSRIRTEHFPLTLESARPSHTSQYLCASHLLGYSNQPQHFGDGTRLSIL.

The chain links TRBV7-2 to TRBJ1-5; no definite D call. V was cut by 5 bases and J by 3 bases, with 5 bases left in between. This CDR3 has 12 residues. CDR1 is SGHTA and CDR2 is FQGNSA in the germline V gene. The CDR3 DNA sequence: TGTGCCAGCAGCGCTAACAATCAGCCCCAGCATTTT. Protein sequence: CASSANNQPQHF.

The rearrangement uses TRBV19 and TRBJ1-5; D may be TRBD1 (6 bases). The V end lost 6 bases, the J end lost 7 bases, and 10 bases lay between the germline ends. Germline V gene data show CDR1 as LNHDA and CDR2 as SQIVND (reference sequence). This CDR3 region has 12 residues. The CDR3 loop reads CASSNRAQPQHF. In DNA, the CDR3 is TGTGCCAGTAGCAACAGGGCCCAGCCCCAGCATTTT.

V is TRBV3-1 (or the pseudogene TRBV3-2) and J is TRBJ2-1; D might be TRBD1 (5 bases). V lost 4 bases, J lost 0 bases, and 16 bases lay in between. CDR1 LGHDT and CDR2 YNNKEL come from the germline V gene (reference sequence). The CDR3 spans 17 residues. The CDR3 DNA reads as TGTGCCAGCAGCCCGTGGTGGGGAAGGGGCTCCTACAATGAGCAGTTCTTC. It translates to CASSPWWGRGSYNEQFF.

On this clone itself: The same CDR3 arises from other DNA sequences in this sample as well. The chain uses TRBV5-1 and TRBJ1-2, with D possibly TRBD1 on 5 matching bases. There are 16 residues in the CDR3. The germline V and J ends were trimmed by 2 bases and 3 bases, with 17 bases remaining between them. Germline lookup yields CDR1 SGHRS and CDR2 YFSETQ. CDR3 nucleotide sequence: TGCGCCAGCAGCTTTAATGGAGATCAAGGGGACTATGGCTACACCTTC. Its protein product is CASSFNGDQGDYGYTF.

The J gene is TRBJ2-7, the V gene TRBV12-3 or TRBV12-4; D unresolved. This CDR3 has 13 residues. V gave up 3 bases and J gave up 2 bases, with 8 bases separating them. DNA of the CDR3: TGTGCCAGCAGTTTGCGTCAGGCCTACGAGCAGTACTTC. It is translated as CASSLRQAYEQYF.

This sequence joins TRBV5-4 and TRBJ2-3; TRBD1 or TRBD2 may be the D gene (5 bases each). The CDR3 runs to 15 residues. CDR1 SGHNT and CDR2 YYREEE come from the germline V gene (reference sequence). The V end lost 4 bases, the J end lost 0 bases, and 12 bases lay between the germline ends. The CDR3 DNA follows: TGTGCCAGCAGCGTCCGGGACGGCAGCACAGATACGCAGTATTTT. This codes for CASSVRDGSTDTQYF. The variable domain in full, completed from reference TRBV5-4 and TRBJ2-3, reads ETGVTQSPTHLIKTRGQQVTLRCSSQSGHNTVSWYQQALGQGPQFIFQYYREEENGRGNFPPRFSGLQFPNYSSELNVNALELDDSALYLCASSVRDGSTDTQYFGPGTRLTVL.

V gene TRBV7-9 combines with J gene TRBJ1-4, with a tentative D call TRBD1 (6 bases). The CDR3 is made up of 14 amino acids. V was trimmed by 5 bases and J by 7 bases, leaving 14 bases between them. Germline CDR1 reads SEHNR; CDR2 reads FQNEAQ (reference sequence). The CDR3: CASSQGGGGEKLFF. DNA of the CDR3: TGTGCCAGCAGCCAAGGGGGAGGGGGTGAAAAACTGTTTTTT.

The chain has TRBV24-1 and TRBJ1-5; D is undetermined. This CDR3 spans 12 amino acids. The V end was cut by 7 bases, the J end by 4 bases, with 7 bases between. Germline values: CDR1 KGHDR, CDR2 SFDVKD. The CDR3: CATSGWNQPQHF. CDR3 nucleotide sequence: TGTGCCACCAGCGGGTGGAATCAGCCCCAGCATTTT.

This rearrangement joins TRBV19 to TRBJ2-1; D unclear. Germline V gives CDR1 LNHDA, CDR2 SQIVND (reference sequence). Trimming removed 0 bases at V and 1 base at J, with 1 base between. The CDR3 contains 13 residues. Here the CDR3 DNA reads TGTGCCAGTAGTATAGAGTCCTACAATGAGCAGTTCTTC. Encoded protein: CASSIESYNEQFF.

This clone came up once. The rearrangement joins TRBV3-1 (or the pseudogene TRBV3-2) to TRBJ2-2; TRBD2 might be the D (7 bases). The ends were cut back, 2 bases at V and 6 bases at J, with 16 bases in the middle. Germline assignment: CDR1 LGHDT and CDR2 YNNKEL (reference sequence). The CDR3 is 16 residues long. The CDR3 DNA sequence: TGTGCCAGCAGCCAATCCCGACTAGGGGGGGCCGGGGAGCTGTTTTTT. It encodes CASSQSRLGGAGELFF.

V and J are TRBV28 and TRBJ2-5, with 7 bases lining up with TRBD2. Trimming took 6 bases from V and 5 from J; bases not matched to a gene: 12. This CDR3 region has 15 residues. Germline loops: CDR1 MDHEN, CDR2 SYDVKM. CDR3 DNA sequence: TGTGCCAGCAGGACCGGCGGGGAGGGGAGGGAGACCCAGTACTTC. It yields the protein CASRTGGEGRETQYF.

The sample holds a few counts of this clone. CDR3: CASSLGQGAYEQYF. Written as DNA, the CDR3 is TGTGCCAGCAGCTTGGGACAGGGGGCTTACGAGCAGTACTTC. The genes are TRBV7-3 and TRBJ2-7; TRBD1 matches at 12 bases. The CDR3 is 14 residues long. V lost 3 bases and J lost 4; bases outside the gene matches: 1. From germline, CDR1 is SGHTA and CDR2 FQGTGA.

The chain has TRBV5-1 and TRBJ1-2; no reliable D call. Germline CDR1 is SGHRS and CDR2 is YFSETQ. V lost 0 bases and J 2 bases, leaving 11 bases between the germline ends. The length of the CDR3 is 15 residues. The CDR3 sequence is CASSLGASLNYGYTF. CDR3 in DNA: TGCGCCAGCAGCTTGGGGGCCAGCCTAAACTATGGCTACACCTTC.

The chain links TRBV5-4 to TRBJ2-7; D is perhaps TRBD1 (6 bases). CDR3 length: 14 amino acids. Trimming took off 4 bases at V and 3 bases at J, with 14 bases between the two ends. CDR1 SGHNT and CDR2 YYREEE come from the germline V gene (reference sequence). CDR3 in amino acids: CASSPGGQLYEQYF. CDR3 nucleotide sequence: TGTGCCAGCAGCCCGGGTGGACAGCTCTACGAGCAGTACTTC.

The chain uses TRBV5-1 and TRBJ2-5, with 11 bases aligning to TRBD2. The CDR3 is 14 amino acids. The germline gives CDR1 SGHRS, CDR2 YFSETQ. J lost 5 bases, V lost 4 bases, and 4 bases had no gene match. CDR3 sequence reads: CASSRLAGTETQYF. The CDR3, as DNA: TGCGCCAGCAGCCGACTAGCGGGAACGGAGACCCAGTACTTC.

V usage is TRBV5-8 and J usage is TRBJ2-7; D unclear. This CDR3 comprises 14 residues. V lost 0 bases to trimming and J lost 2 bases, with 9 bases between them. Germline CDR1 reads SGHTS; CDR2 reads YDEGEE. The CDR3 nucleotides read TGTGCCAGCAGCTTGGCCTACAGTACCTACGAGCAGTACTTC. This sequence encodes CASSLAYSTYEQYF.

This chain connects TRBV5-1 to TRBJ2-1; 8 bases map to TRBD2. Unmatched junction bases numbered 6, after V lost 1 base and J lost 6 bases. Germline loops: CDR1 SGHRS, CDR2 YFSETQ. This CDR3 spans 15 amino acids. The CDR3 DNA follows: TGCGCCAGCAGCTTGTTAGGTAGCGGGACCAATGAGCAGTTCTTC. It yields the protein CASSLLGSGTNEQFF.

The chain is built from TRBV2 and TRBJ1-2; D is uncertain. Germline values: CDR1 SNHLY, CDR2 FYNNEI. Trimming took 7 bases from V and 3 from J, leaving 12 bases between them. This CDR3 comprises 13 residues. CDR3 sequence reads: CASTLDAYYGYTF. CDR3 DNA: TGTGCCAGCACCCTAGACGCTTACTATGGCTACACCTTC.

This chain joins TRBV6-4 and TRBJ2-1; TRBD2 matches 9 bases. Trimming took 9 bases from V and 8 from J; bases not matched to a gene: 14. Germline V gene lookup returns CDR1 MRHNA and CDR2 SNTAGT. The length of the CDR3 is 15 residues. The CDR3 coding sequence is TGTGCCAGTAGTACCGGTAGCGGGAGTTCGTATGAGCAGTTCTTC. Translation: CASSTGSGSSYEQFF.